The T cell receptor (beta chain) under discussion was sequenced for a study of shared clonotypes between healthy human individuals. Notes on the study in general: Shared clonotypes across all four donors exceeded non-shared ones in generation probability.

Assay used: immunoSEQ multiplex PCR; TCRdb lists only in-frame clones, some missing. The data show some 1.5 million clones, approximately 96% seen once. Germline V gene sequence: CDR1 SGHRS, CDR2 YFSETQ. Trimming stripped 1 base from V and 7 bases from J, with 17 bases between. The length of the CDR3 is 15 residues. About this clone itself: What it recognizes is unknown.

Healthy HIV-negative adults with no recent acute infections or vaccinations were recruited as donors. The chain links TRBV5-1 to TRBJ1-2; no clear D. Input material: naive CD4+ T cells sorted from blood. As for subset: CD45RA+ positively selected. The sequence was obtained from a man aged 25-40 years in good health. CDR3 sequence reads: CASSLTRQSVSGYTF. The CDR3 nucleotides are TGCGCCAGCAGCTTGACGAGACAATCCGTTAGTGGCTACACCTTC.